Following are 5 T cell receptor beta chains from one sample sequenced in a study of prognosis after radiotherapy for stage I lung cancer. The study amplified the TCR beta CDR3 region from genomic DNA. This amplification was carried out by two rounds of multiplex PCR. First-round PCR, the initial amplification, used primers specific to each TRBV and TRBJ gene. One entry per CDR3 protein results from TCRdb running MiXCR on the multiplex PCR reads. The data hold 25,000 to 35,000 distinct CDR3 sequences, with 40% to 60% observed a single time. The specimen was PBMCs, collected before or after stereotactic body radiation therapy (not recorded which). These receptors were taken from a donor aged 50 or older with non-small cell lung cancer.

The rearrangement joins TRBV28 to TRBJ1-6; D not resolved. This CDR3 contains 15 residues. Germline lookup yields CDR1 MDHEN and CDR2 SYDVKM. Deletions cut 3 bases from V and 2 bases from J, with 8 bases between. CDR3 DNA sequence: TGTGCCAGCAGTTTGAAAAAGACCTATAATTCACCCCTCCACTTT. This encodes CASSLKKTYNSPLHF.

The chain couples TRBV6-2 or TRBV6-3 to TRBJ2-7; 10 bases line up with TRBD1. The CDR3 is 20 residues long. Per germline, CDR1 MNHEY and CDR2 SVGEGT. After removal of 5 bases from V and 5 bases from J, the junction contained 24 bases not matched to a gene. The CDR3, as DNA: TGTGCCAGCAGTCTTATCCCGACAGGGGGCTCAGACACCACGGCGCACGAGCAGTACTTC. Translation gives CASSLIPTGGSDTTAHEQYF.

The chain is built from TRBV6-1 and TRBJ2-2, with D tentatively TRBD1 (6 bases). The CDR3 is 18 amino acids. The germline V and J ends were trimmed by 5 bases and 1 base, with 20 bases remaining between them. Germline V CDR1 and CDR2: MNHNS, SASEGT. CDR3 sequence (DNA): TGTGCCAGCAGTAAAGACAGGTCCACTCTGCTGAACACCGGGGAGCTGTTTTTT. As protein: CASSKDRSTLLNTGELFF.

This chain joins TRBV6-5 and TRBJ2-3; 11 bases fit TRBD2. The CDR3 loop spans 18 amino acids. Trimming removed 0 bases from V and 11 bases from J; junction bases left unmatched: 16. Germline assignment: CDR1 MNHEY and CDR2 SVGAGI. CDR3: CASSYSRGLAAWKPRQYF. The CDR3 DNA sequence: TGTGCCAGCAGTTACTCGAGGGGACTAGCGGCCTGGAAACCAAGGCAGTATTTT.

The V and J genes are TRBV12-3 or TRBV12-4 and TRBJ2-7, with D maybe TRBD1 (6 bases). Trimming pared 5 bases from V and 11 bases from J, leaving 16 bases between. This CDR3 is built from 12 residues. CDR3 sequence (DNA): TGTGCCAGCAGTAAAAGCAGGGGAGAGAAGTACTTC. This translates into CASSKSRGEKYF.